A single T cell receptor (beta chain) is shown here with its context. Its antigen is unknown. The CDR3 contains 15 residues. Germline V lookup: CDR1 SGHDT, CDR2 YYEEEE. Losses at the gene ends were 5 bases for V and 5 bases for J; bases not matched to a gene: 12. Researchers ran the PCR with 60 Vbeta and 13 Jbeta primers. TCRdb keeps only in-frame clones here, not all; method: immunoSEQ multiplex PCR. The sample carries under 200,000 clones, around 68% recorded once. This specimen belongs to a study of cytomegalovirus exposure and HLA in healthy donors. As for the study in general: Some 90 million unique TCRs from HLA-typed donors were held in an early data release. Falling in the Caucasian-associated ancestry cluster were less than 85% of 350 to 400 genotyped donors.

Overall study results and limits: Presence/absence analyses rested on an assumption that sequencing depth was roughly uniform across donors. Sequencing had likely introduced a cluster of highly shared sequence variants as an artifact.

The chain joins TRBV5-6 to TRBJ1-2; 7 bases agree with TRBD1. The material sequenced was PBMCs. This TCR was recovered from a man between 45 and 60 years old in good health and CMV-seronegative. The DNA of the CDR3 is TGTGCCAGCAGGCCGGGGGAACAGGGGTGGTATGGCTACACCTTC. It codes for CASRPGEQGWYGYTF. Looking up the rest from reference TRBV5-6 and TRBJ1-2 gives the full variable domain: DAGVTQSPTHLIKTRGQQVTLRCSPKSGHDTVSWYQQALGQGPQFIFQYYEEEERQRGNFPDRFSGHQFPNYSSELNVNALLLGDSALYLCASRPGEQGWYGYTFGSGTRLTVV.